Below are 24 T cell receptor beta chains sequenced from a single sample in a study of T cell responses to AZD1222 COVID-19 vaccine. The assay was immunoSEQ multiplex PCR, and TCRdb's table has in-frame clones only and misses some. The data contain 150,000 to 160,000 clones, 90% of them singletons. The sample consisted of peripheral blood, taken 28 days after the second AZD1222 dose. The receptors originated from an adult who received the AZD1222 COVID-19 vaccine.

V is TRBV30 and J is TRBJ1-2; possibly TRBD1 for D (6 bases). Germline CDR1 and CDR2: GTSNPN and SVGIG (reference sequence). V dropped 5 bases and J dropped 7 bases, with 14 bases sitting between them. CDR3 length: 12 residues. The DNA for the CDR3 is TGTGCCTGGGTACAGGGTTCGAGTGGCTACACCTTC. Protein product: CAWVQGSSGYTF.

This sequence joins TRBV10-2 and TRBJ2-5, with D maybe TRBD1 (5 bases). Trimming removed 7 bases at V and 6 bases at J, with 15 bases between. CDR1 and CDR2 from the germline V gene are WSHSY and SAAADI. The CDR3 consists of 13 residues. The CDR3, as DNA: TGCGCCAGCACGGCGAGCGAGGACAAGACCCAGTACTTC. Translated, it gives CASTASEDKTQYF.

The rearrangement links TRBV30 to TRBJ1-5, with a possible D match to TRBD1 (6 bases). V was trimmed by 1 base and J by 5 bases, leaving 12 bases between them. Germline CDR1 reads GTSNPN; CDR2 reads SVGIG (reference sequence). The CDR3 extends over 14 amino acids. As DNA, the CDR3 is TGTGCCTGGAGTGAAGGACAGAGTCATCAGCCCCAGCATTTT. This sequence encodes CAWSEGQSHQPQHF.

The chain recombines TRBV19 with TRBJ1-6; no reliable D call. There are 12 residues in the CDR3. Trimming removed 4 bases from V and 7 bases from J, with 5 bases in between. Germline lookup yields CDR1 LNHDA and CDR2 SQIVND (reference sequence). Written as DNA, the CDR3 is TGTGCCAGTAGTAGCCGGAATTCACCCCTCCACTTT. Amino acid sequence: CASSSRNSPLHF. The full variable domain, its missing parts supplied by reference TRBV19 and TRBJ1-6, is DGGITQSPKYLFRKEGQNVTLSCEQNLNHDAMYWYRQDPGQGLRLIYYSQIVNDFQKGDIAEGYSVSREKKESFPLTVTSAQKNPTAFYLCASSSRNSPLHFGNGTRLTVT.

The V call is TRBV6-4, the J call TRBJ1-1; D is uncertain. The CDR3 totals 13 residues. Per the germline V gene, CDR1 is MRHNA and CDR2 is SNTAGT. V lost 0 bases and J 3 bases, leaving 5 bases between the germline ends. The CDR3 DNA is TGTGCCAGCAGTGACTCTAGGGACACTGAAGCTTTCTTT. Amino acids: CASSDSRDTEAFF.

The genes are TRBV7-2 and TRBJ2-5, with 9 bases matching TRBD2. This CDR3 has 18 amino acids. The V gene's germline CDR1 is SGHTA and CDR2 FQGNSA. V dropped 5 bases and J dropped 4; count of bases not matched to a gene: 17. CDR3 region: CASSPGLAGGVTGETQYF. CDR3 DNA: TGTGCCAGCAGCCCCGGACTTGCGGGAGGGGTCACGGGAGAGACCCAGTACTTC.

This sequence joins TRBV15 and TRBJ1-4; D may be TRBD1 (6 bases). The CDR3 spans 15 residues. Trimming cost V 5 bases and J 8 bases, with 18 bases left between them. Germline CDR1 reads LNHNV; CDR2 reads YYDKDF (reference sequence). In nucleotides, the CDR3 is TGTGCCACCAGCGGTGGACAGCCGACGCGAGAAAAACTGTTTTTT. This encodes CATSGGQPTREKLFF.

Written as DNA, the CDR3 is TGTGCCAGCAGCCAAGAACGAACAGGGGTTTCCCACGAGCAGTACTTC. This encodes CASSQERTGVSHEQYF. The chain combines TRBV14 with TRBJ2-7; 7 bases line up with TRBD1. The CDR3 extends over 16 amino acids. With 0 bases clipped from V and 5 bases from J, the junction kept 10 bases outside the gene matches. Looked up from germline, CDR1 is SGHDN and CDR2 is FVKESK.

The chain combines TRBV3-1 (or the pseudogene TRBV3-2) with TRBJ2-3; 12 bases are shared with TRBD2. The CDR3 runs 18 residues. Germline V gives CDR1 LGHDT, CDR2 YNNKEL (reference sequence). With V trimmed by 0 bases and J by 5 bases, 9 bases remained unmatched. CDR3 protein: CASSQDLASGGAVDTQYF. The DNA for the CDR3 is TGTGCCAGCAGCCAAGATCTGGCTAGCGGGGGGGCCGTAGATACGCAGTATTTT.

This chain links TRBV19 with TRBJ2-1, with D hard to call. Germline V gene lookup returns CDR1 LNHDA and CDR2 SQIVND (reference sequence). The CDR3 loop spans 15 amino acids. Trimming removed 8 bases at V and 5 bases at J, with 19 bases between. The CDR3 DNA follows: TGTGCCAGTTCTCGTAGAGTAGGTGGCGACAATGAGCAGTTCTTC. Its protein product is CASSRRVGGDNEQFF.

V and J are TRBV27 and TRBJ2-1; the match to TRBD2 covers 9 bases. V gave up 6 bases and J gave up 4 bases; unmatched junction bases: 10. The CDR3 has 16 residues. Per the germline V gene, CDR1 is MNHEY and CDR2 is SMNVEV (reference sequence). In DNA form, the CDR3 reads TGTGCCAGCAGGAACGTACTAGCGGGTGCATACAATGAGCAGTTCTTC. As protein: CASRNVLAGAYNEQFF.

This chain links TRBV9 with TRBJ2-1; D perhaps matches TRBD1 (6 bases). Trimming took off 3 bases at V and 0 bases at J, with 13 bases between the two ends. The germline V gene has CDR1 SGDLS and CDR2 YYNGEE. The CDR3 has 16 amino acids. The CDR3 DNA reads as TGTGCCAGCAGCGACAGGGTGTCCAGCTCCTACAATGAGCAGTTCTTC. It yields the protein CASSDRVSSSYNEQFF.

V usage is TRBV7-9 and J usage is TRBJ2-3, with a tentative D call TRBD1 (5 bases). This CDR3 is built from 16 residues. CDR1 is SEHNR and CDR2 is FQNEAQ in the germline V gene (reference sequence). V was clipped by 1 base and J by 2 bases, with 13 bases between them. Here the CDR3 DNA reads TGTGCCAGCAGCTTAGTGGTAGGACACCTCACAGATACGCAGTATTTT. The encoded protein is CASSLVVGHLTDTQYF.

V gene TRBV7-9 combines with J gene TRBJ2-1; 10 bases are a match to TRBD1. CDR1 is SEHNR, CDR2 FQNEAQ, per germline (reference sequence). J lost 1 base, V lost 5 bases, and 8 bases had no gene match. CDR3 size: 17 residues. The CDR3: CASSPKPGQGSYNEQFF. The CDR3 nucleotides are TGTGCCAGCAGCCCCAAACCGGGACAGGGGTCCTACAATGAGCAGTTCTTC.

Remarks on this clone: The identical CDR3 is also encoded by other nucleotide sequences in the sample. This chain connects TRBV27 to TRBJ2-7, with unresolved D. This CDR3 is built from 13 residues. Deletions cut 4 bases from V and 0 bases from J, with 7 bases between. Looked up from germline, CDR1 is MNHEY and CDR2 is SMNVEV (reference sequence). CDR3 loop: CASSSGSSYEQYF. In nucleotides, the CDR3 is TGTGCCAGCAGTTCAGGTAGCTCCTACGAGCAGTACTTC.

V usage is TRBV6-2 or TRBV6-3 and J usage is TRBJ2-1; D possibly corresponds to TRBD2 (6 bases). V shed 5 bases and J shed 2 bases, with 16 bases lying between them. Germline loops: CDR1 MNHEY, CDR2 SVGEGT. The length of the CDR3 is 16 residues. In nucleotides, the CDR3 is TGTGCCAGCAGTCCCGCGACTAGAAGTACCTACAATGAGCAGTTCTTC. It is translated as CASSPATRSTYNEQFF.

This chain uses TRBV28 with TRBJ1-6; 10 bases agree with TRBD1. Trimming at V came to 6 bases and at J to 7 bases, leaving 6 bases not matched to a gene. Germline V CDR1 and CDR2: MDHEN, SYDVKM. This CDR3 has 15 amino acids. The CDR3: CASRTGGAGNSPLHF. Written as DNA, the CDR3 is TGTGCCAGCAGGACAGGGGGCGCGGGGAATTCACCCCTCCACTTT.

This chain joins TRBV7-9 and TRBJ1-6; D not resolved. Germline lookup yields CDR1 SEHNR and CDR2 FQNEAQ (reference sequence). The V gene lost 5 bases and the J gene lost 13 bases, with 12 bases spanning the gap. The CDR3 has 12 residues. DNA of the CDR3: TGTGCCAGCAGCCAAGAACCGTCGCCCCTCCACTTT. Its translation is CASSQEPSPLHF.

The chain recombines TRBV7-8 with TRBJ1-2, with 7 positions matching TRBD1. Germline-derived CDR1 and CDR2 are SGHVS and FQNEAQ. V lost 1 base to trimming and J lost 4 bases; unmatched junction nucleotides: 6. This CDR3 region has 15 residues. CDR3 nucleotide sequence: TGTGCCAGCAGCTTAGATGAGGGGGCGGCCTATGGCTACACCTTC. It encodes CASSLDEGAAYGYTF. Full variable domain (rest looked up from reference TRBV7-8 and TRBJ1-2): GAGVSQSPRYKVAKRGQDVALRCDPISGHVSLFWYQQALGQGPEFLTYFQNEAQLDKSGLPSDRFFAERPEGSVSTLKIQRTQQEDSAVYLCASSLDEGAAYGYTFGSGTRLTVV.

In this sample, this clone is medium-sized. J is TRBJ1-2 and V is TRBV11-2; D may be TRBD1 (5 bases). The CDR3 contains 14 residues. The V gene lost 2 bases and the J gene lost 2 bases, with 9 bases spanning the gap. From germline, CDR1 is SGHAT and CDR2 FQNNGV. The CDR3 DNA reads TGTGCCAGCAGCTTATCCGGGACCAACTATGGCTACACCTTC. Protein sequence: CASSLSGTNYGYTF.

The V and J genes are TRBV2 and TRBJ2-5; the match to TRBD1 covers 9 bases. The CDR3 is 17 amino acids. Germline V gene data show CDR1 as SNHLY and CDR2 as FYNNEI. With 6 bases clipped from V and 5 bases from J, the junction kept 16 bases outside the gene matches. The CDR3: CASRPGTGRSGGETQYF. DNA for the CDR3: TGTGCCAGCAGGCCCGGGACAGGGAGGTCAGGGGGGGAGACCCAGTACTTC. Using reference TRBV2 and TRBJ2-5 for the parts outside the CDR3, the full variable domain is EPEVTQTPSHQVTQMGQEVILRCVPISNHLYFYWYRQILGQKVEFLVSFYNNEISEKSEIFDDQFSVERPDGSNFTLKIRSTKLEDSAMYFCASRPGTGRSGGETQYFGPGTRLLVL.

This clone has just a few counts. The chain combines TRBV4-1 with TRBJ2-1; no clear D. Trimming removed 4 bases at V and 3 bases at J, with 19 bases between. There are 17 residues in the CDR3. Germline lookup yields CDR1 MGHRA and CDR2 YSYEKL. In DNA form, the CDR3 reads TGCGCCAGCAGCCCTGTAGATATGGGATTTCTCTACAATGAGCAGTTCTTC. Translated: CASSPVDMGFLYNEQFF.

Regarding this clone: At one boundary the junction diverges from the germline segment, which might be a read error. The rearrangement uses TRBV19 and TRBJ2-3; 10 bases are a match to TRBD2. Germline values: CDR1 LNHDA, CDR2 SQIVND (reference sequence). The CDR3 runs 13 residues. The CDR3 is CASSTSGGTDASF. The CDR3 region has the DNA TGTGCCAGTAGTACTAGCGGGGGCACTGACGCGAGTTTT.

This clone was seen a few times. The chain links TRBV7-3 to TRBJ2-2; D is possibly TRBD2 (6 bases). Trimming removed 3 bases from V and 5 bases from J, with 7 bases in between. The CDR3 length is 13 residues. Looked up from germline, CDR1 is SGHTA and CDR2 is FQGTGA. Here the CDR3 reads CASSFGTTGELFF. CDR3 coding DNA: TGTGCCAGCAGCTTCGGGACTACCGGGGAGCTGTTTTTT.